Below, 25 T cell receptor beta chains from the same sample are listed, as sequenced in a study of T cell responses to AZD1222 COVID-19 vaccine. Clones were read by immunoSEQ multiplex PCR, and TCRdb kept only the in-frame ones, dropping some. This table has 120,000 to 150,000 clones, around 83% appearing once. Specimen: peripheral blood, collected on day 0 of MenACWY control vaccination. These receptors came from an adult in good health.

This clone was counted a few times. The chain couples TRBV5-4 to TRBJ2-7, with D perhaps TRBD1 (6 bases). Trimming pared 0 bases from V and 5 bases from J, leaving 12 bases between. This CDR3 spans 14 amino acids. From germline, CDR1 is SGHNT and CDR2 YYREEE (reference sequence). The CDR3 DNA sequence: TGTGCCAGCAGCTTGGAACAGGGTCTTCACGAGCAGTACTTC. Amino acid sequence: CASSLEQGLHEQYF.

V is TRBV5-1 and J is TRBJ1-6; 9 bases fit TRBD1. After removal of 4 bases from V and 4 bases from J, the junction contained 9 bases not matched to a gene. The CDR3 loop spans 17 amino acids. Germline V CDR1 and CDR2: SGHRS, YFSETQ. The CDR3 nucleotides read TGCGCCAGCAGCCCAGGACAGGGGCGAACTTATAATTCACCCCTCCACTTT. Its protein product is CASSPGQGRTYNSPLHF.

The chain employs TRBV6-6 and TRBJ1-2; possibly TRBD1 for D (6 bases). The CDR3 has 13 amino acids. CDR1 is MNHNY, CDR2 SVGAGI, per germline (reference sequence). V shed 10 bases and J shed 4 bases, with 16 bases lying between them. CDR3: CATAGGALYGYTF. CDR3 coding DNA: TGTGCCACCGCGGGGGGGGCCCTCTATGGCTACACCTTC.

This clone appeared a single time. The chain links TRBV5-1 to TRBJ2-1; D call uncertain. CDR1 is SGHRS, CDR2 YFSETQ, per germline. The CDR3 sequence is 18 residues long. With 0 bases removed from V and 0 bases from J, the gap between germline ends came to 16 bases. CDR3 bases: TGCGCCAGCAGCTTGGTAGTCGTAAGCCCAAGCTCCTACAATGAGCAGTTCTTC. It translates to CASSLVVVSPSSYNEQFF.

The V gene is TRBV27, the J gene TRBJ1-2; maybe TRBD1 (6 bases). Germline V gives CDR1 MNHEY, CDR2 SMNVEV (reference sequence). The CDR3 is 14 amino acids. Trimming removed 5 bases at V and 5 bases at J, with 15 bases between. CDR3 sequence (DNA): TGTGCCAGCAGTCCCCACAGGGAAGGGTATGGCTACACCTTC. As protein: CASSPHREGYGYTF.

The chain links TRBV3-1 (or the pseudogene TRBV3-2) to TRBJ2-3; D is perhaps TRBD2 (5 bases). The CDR3 has 16 amino acids. The V end was cut by 1 base, the J end by 1 base, with 12 bases between. The germline V gene encodes CDR1 LGHDT and CDR2 YNNKEL (reference sequence). The CDR3 DNA reads TGTGCCAGCAGCCAAGGGCGAGGGATTGGCACAGATACGCAGTATTTT. Translating it yields CASSQGRGIGTDTQYF.

The genes are TRBV5-1 and TRBJ1-2; TRBD1 aligns across 8 bases. This CDR3 comprises 14 residues. V gave up 4 bases and J gave up 4 bases; unmatched junction bases: 6. In germline, CDR1 is SGHRS, CDR2 YFSETQ. In DNA form, the CDR3 reads TGCGCCAGCAGCCCTAGACAGGGGCTCTATGGCTACACCTTC. Translation: CASSPRQGLYGYTF.

This clone showed up just once. V gene TRBV19 combines with J gene TRBJ1-4; D remains ambiguous. The CDR3 extends over 14 amino acids. V gave up 6 bases and J gave up 8 bases, with 16 bases separating them. Germline values: CDR1 LNHDA, CDR2 SQIVND (reference sequence). CDR3: CASSRNRGREKLFF. CDR3 DNA: TGTGCCAGTAGCCGTAACCGGGGTCGAGAAAAACTGTTTTTT.

V gene TRBV2 combines with J gene TRBJ1-6; D not resolved. V was pared by 5 bases and J by 7 bases, with 9 bases between. The CDR3 is 13 amino acids. The V gene's germline CDR1 is SNHLY and CDR2 FYNNEI. The CDR3 reads CASSLGPNSPLHF. CDR3 sequence (DNA): TGTGCCAGCAGTCTTGGTCCAAATTCACCCCTCCACTTT. Combining the CDR3 with reference TRBV2 and TRBJ1-6 gives the whole variable domain EPEVTQTPSHQVTQMGQEVILRCVPISNHLYFYWYRQILGQKVEFLVSFYNNEISEKSEIFDDQFSVERPDGSNFTLKIRSTKLEDSAMYFCASSLGPNSPLHFGNGTRLTVT.

This clone was observed a few times. This rearrangement joins TRBV9 to TRBJ1-4, with TRBD1 identical over 10 bases. The CDR3 extends over 16 amino acids. Germline CDR1 and CDR2: SGDLS and YYNGEE. After removal of 5 bases from V and 2 bases from J, the junction contained 6 bases not matched to a gene. CDR3 residues: CASSPTGGATNEKLFF. CDR3 nucleotides: TGTGCCAGCAGTCCGACAGGGGGCGCGACTAATGAAAAACTGTTTTTT.

The V gene is TRBV6-5, the J gene TRBJ1-5, with 12 positions matching TRBD1. The V gene's germline CDR1 is MNHEY and CDR2 SVGAGI. The CDR3 has 15 residues. The J segment lost 4 bases and the V segment lost 6 bases, leaving 4 bases of the junction unmatched. In DNA form, the CDR3 reads TGTGCCAGCAGCAGGGACAGGGGGCGGAATCAGCCCCAGCATTTT. This encodes CASSRDRGRNQPQHF.

V and J are TRBV18 and TRBJ1-5, with 7 nucleotides matching TRBD1. The CDR3 runs to 14 residues. The junction had 5 bases not matched to a gene; V was cut back by 6 bases and J by 3 bases. Germline V gene sequence: CDR1 KGHSH, CDR2 LQKENI. CDR3 residues: CASSWDSHNQPQHF. The CDR3 coding sequence is TGTGCCAGCTCTTGGGACAGTCACAATCAGCCCCAGCATTTT.

This chain uses TRBV5-6 with TRBJ1-4; no clear D gene. Germline V gene lookup returns CDR1 SGHDT and CDR2 YYEEEE. Trimming shortened V by 1 base and J by 4 bases, and 2 bases separated the two germline ends. The CDR3 is made up of 12 amino acids. The CDR3 nucleotides read TGTGCCAGCAGCTTGAATAATGAAAAACTGTTTTTT. This gives the protein CASSLNNEKLFF. Full variable domain (remainder filled in from reference TRBV5-6 and TRBJ1-4): DAGVTQSPTHLIKTRGQQVTLRCSPKSGHDTVSWYQQALGQGPQFIFQYYEEEERQRGNFPDRFSGHQFPNYSSELNVNALLLGDSALYLCASSLNNEKLFFGSGTQLSVL.

The chain is built from TRBV19 and TRBJ1-6, with a possible D match to TRBD1 (5 bases). Trimming stripped 6 bases from V and 7 bases from J, with 13 bases between. Germline CDR1 is LNHDA and CDR2 is SQIVND (reference sequence). CDR3 length equals 14 residues. The CDR3 DNA reads TGTGCCAGTAGCCCAGACCCAGGGAATTCACCCCTCCACTTT. Amino acid sequence: CASSPDPGNSPLHF.

The chain links TRBV19 to TRBJ1-5; D gene ambiguous. The CDR3 has 12 residues. The germline V gene has CDR1 LNHDA and CDR2 SQIVND (reference sequence). V lost 5 bases and J 10 bases, leaving 12 bases between the germline ends. For the CDR3, the DNA is TGTGCCAGTAGTTCTGTACCGGGACCCCAGCATTTT. It yields the protein CASSSVPGPQHF.

The genes are TRBV3-1 (or the pseudogene TRBV3-2) and TRBJ1-3; D might be TRBD1 (5 bases). The CDR3 runs 16 residues. Trimming removed 2 bases at V and 0 bases at J, with 11 bases between. Germline CDR1 is LGHDT and CDR2 is YNNKEL (reference sequence). CDR3 in amino acids: CASSQSPGHSGNTIYF. The CDR3 DNA follows: TGTGCCAGCAGCCAATCCCCAGGACACTCTGGAAACACCATATATTTT.

J is TRBJ1-5 and V is TRBV10-1; D unclear. The CDR3 contains 13 residues. V was trimmed by 4 bases and J by 3 bases, leaving 7 bases between them. Per the germline V gene, CDR1 is WNHNN and CDR2 is SYGVQD (reference sequence). The CDR3: CASSAGLNQPQHF. Here the CDR3 DNA reads TGCGCCAGCAGTGCCGGCCTCAATCAGCCCCAGCATTTT.

This chain links TRBV10-3 with TRBJ1-1; D remains unclear. Germline values: CDR1 ENHRY, CDR2 SYGVKD. Between the trimmed V and J ends, which lost 8 bases and 4 bases, there was a span of 8 bases. There are 11 residues in the CDR3. The CDR3 nucleotides are TGTGCCATCGGGGTGGGCACTGAAGCTTTCTTT. Residues: CAIGVGTEAFF.

The count of this clone is one. The chain has TRBV18 and TRBJ2-5, with D unclear. The CDR3 is 15 residues long. The V gene lost 3 bases and the J gene lost 5 bases, with 16 bases spanning the gap. Per the germline V gene, CDR1 is KGHSH and CDR2 is LQKENI. CDR3: CASSPRQTFGETQYF. DNA for the CDR3: TGTGCCAGCTCACCCAGGCAGACGTTCGGGGAGACCCAGTACTTC. The variable domain in full, completed from reference TRBV18 and TRBJ2-5, reads NAGVMQNPRHLVRRRGQEARLRCSPMKGHSHVYWYRQLPEEGLKFMVYLQKENIIDESGMPKERFSAEFPKEGPSILRIQQVVRGDSAAYFCASSPRQTFGETQYFGPGTRLLVL.

This clone was detected a few times. A single base separates this from a much larger clone, so it may be a read error. This sample also contains other DNA sequences that code for the same CDR3. V gene TRBV11-2 combines with J gene TRBJ2-1, with TRBD2 matching over 9 bases. CDR3 length: 16 residues. The junction had 14 bases not matched to a gene; V was cut back by 4 bases and J by 10 bases. Germline CDR1 SGHAT, CDR2 FQNNGV. CDR3 in amino acids: CASSSHSGGRGGEQFF. The CDR3, as DNA: TGTGCCAGCAGCTCCCATAGCGGGGGCCGGGGGGGGGAGCAGTTCTTC. The full variable domain, with the rest looked up from reference TRBV11-2 and TRBJ2-1, is EAGVAQSPRYKIIEKRQSVAFWCNPISGHATLYWYQQILGQGPKLLIQFQNNGVVDDSQLPKDRFSAERLKGVDSTLKIQPAKLEDSAVYLCASSSHSGGRGGEQFFGPGTRLTVL.

V is TRBV2 and J is TRBJ2-7, with D possibly being TRBD2 (5 bases). Germline CDR1 reads SNHLY; CDR2 reads FYNNEI. CDR3 size: 12 residues. V was clipped by 2 bases and J by 4 bases, with 6 bases between them. CDR3 DNA: TGTGCCAGCAGTGAATCGGGATACGAGCAGTACTTC. This codes for CASSESGYEQYF.

The J gene is TRBJ2-1, the V gene TRBV5-1, with D possibly matching TRBD1 (7 bases). There are 15 residues in the CDR3. The germline V gene has CDR1 SGHRS and CDR2 YFSETQ. Trimming removed 4 bases from V and 7 bases from J, with 18 bases in between. The CDR3 nucleotides are TGCGCCAGCAGCCTACAGGGGCGGGGCCATAATGAGCAGTTCTTC. This translates into CASSLQGRGHNEQFF. Full variable domain (rest looked up from reference TRBV5-1 and TRBJ2-1): KAGVTQTPRYLIKTRGQQVTLSCSPISGHRSVSWYQQTPGQGLQFLFEYFSETQRNKGNFPGRFSGRQFSNSRSEMNVSTLELGDSALYLCASSLQGRGHNEQFFGPGTRLTVL.

The V and J genes are TRBV5-5 and TRBJ1-1; no reliable D call. Trimming removed 2 bases from V and 2 bases from J, with 10 bases in between. This CDR3 spans 14 amino acids. The germline CDR1 and CDR2 sequences are SGHKS and YYEKEE (reference sequence). CDR3 sequence: CASSLGSYNTEAFF. The CDR3 DNA follows: TGTGCCAGCAGCTTAGGAAGTTACAACACTGAAGCTTTCTTT.

This clone appeared once. This chain links TRBV13 with TRBJ1-2, with TRBD1 matching over 7 bases. From germline, CDR1 is PRHDT and CDR2 FYEKMQ (reference sequence). Trimming cost V 4 bases and J 0 bases; bases outside gene matches: 5. The CDR3 is 15 amino acids. The CDR3 loop reads CASSSRDSPNYGYTF. CDR3 coding DNA: TGTGCCAGCAGCTCGAGGGACAGCCCTAACTATGGCTACACCTTC.

The chain is built from TRBV19 and TRBJ1-3; D is ambiguous. The CDR3 loop spans 17 amino acids. V shed 6 bases and J shed 2 bases, with 20 bases lying between them. From germline, CDR1 is LNHDA and CDR2 SQIVND (reference sequence). The CDR3 is CASSTTTGRSTGNTIYF. The CDR3 coding sequence is TGTGCCAGTAGCACAACTACTGGACGATCTACTGGAAACACCATATATTTT.